This is a list of T cell receptor beta chains from one sample in a study of cytomegalovirus exposure and HLA in healthy donors. Data came from immunoSEQ multiplex PCR; TCRdb stores just in-frame clones and leaves some out. The sample carries around 150,000 clones, 65% to 80% recorded once. Sample: PBMCs. The source of these receptors is a male donor in good health and CMV-seronegative. Both conserved end residues are part of each CDR3. The D gene is left open where the match is weak. Clone size appears in some rows only: once, few, many, or a class for an expanded clone.

clone_size	v_call	j_call	d_call	cdr3_aa	cdr3_nt
.	TRBV7-8	TRBJ2-1	.	CASSLVRTPYNEQFF	TGTGCCAGCAGCTTAGTCCGGACACCTTACAATGAGCAGTTCTTC
.	TRBV7-3	TRBJ2-1	.	CASSTRQGGQFF	TGTGCCAGCAGCACCCGACAGGGAGGACAGTTCTTC
.	TRBV6-5	TRBJ1-5	.	CASSYSIGGDQPQHF	TGTGCCAGCAGTTACTCGATTGGGGGCGATCAGCCCCAGCATTTT
.	TRBV9	TRBJ1-2	TRBD1	CASSVERGGTGGHGYTF	TGTGCCAGCAGCGTAGAGCGTGGTGGGACAGGGGGCCATGGCTACACCTTC
.	TRBV28	TRBJ2-1	TRBD2	CASTGSSGTGWGSSYNEQFF	TGTGCCAGCACCGGTAGCAGCGGGACCGGATGGGGTAGCTCCTACAATGAGCAGTTCTTC
.	TRBV28	TRBJ1-2	TRBD1	CASSFLYVRQGSYGYTF	TGTGCCAGCAGTTTTCTGTATGTCCGACAGGGCAGCTATGGCTACACCTTC
.	TRBV28	TRBJ1-2	.	CASSLSGQGRDYGYTF	TGTGCCAGCAGTTTATCTGGCCAGGGCCGGGACTATGGCTACACCTTC
.	TRBV7-9	TRBJ2-3	.	CSSSLVREHF	TGTTCCAGCAGCTTAGTTCGGGAACATTTT
.	TRBV29-1	TRBJ2-7	.	CSVVTGSSYEQYF	TGCAGCGTTGTAACAGGGAGCTCCTACGAGCAGTACTTC
.	TRBV20-1	TRBJ1-2	.	CSNRRYYGYTF	TGCAGTAACAGGAGATACTATGGCTACACCTTC
few	TRBV2	TRBJ2-7	TRBD1	CASQGASYEQYF	TGTGCCAGTCAGGGGGCGAGCTACGAGCAGTACTTC
.	TRBV5-1	TRBJ1-4	TRBD1	CASCSTGQGYEKLFF	TGCGCCAGCTGCTCGACAGGACAGGGCTATGAAAAACTGTTTTTT
.	TRBV2	TRBJ2-2	TRBD2	CASSGSSGRKTGELFF	TGTGCCAGCAGTGGCTCTAGCGGGAGAAAGACCGGGGAGCTGTTTTTT
.	TRBV28	TRBJ2-7	.	CASGFSYEQYF	TGTGCCAGCGGCTTCTCCTACGAGCAGTACTTC
.	TRBV27	TRBJ2-1	TRBD2	CASSWTSGGPYSYNEQFF	TGTGCCAGCAGTTGGACTAGCGGGGGGCCATACTCCTACAATGAGCAGTTCTTC
.	TRBV4-1	TRBJ2-5	TRBD1	CASSQGDRRAIQETQYF	TGCGCCAGCAGCCAAGGGGACAGGAGAGCGATCCAAGAGACCCAGTACTTC
.	TRBV5-4	TRBJ1-3	.	CASSLGGGIHSGNTIYF	TGTGCCAGCAGCTTGGGTGGGGGCATCCACTCTGGAAACACCATATATTTT